This TCR beta chain was obtained from a study of blood T cell repertoires in COVID-19. About the research overall: T cells, B-cell-depleted T cells, or PBMCs supplied cDNA or gDNA.

This clone has just one count. Original methodology: Amplification of reference gene primers provided the estimated nucleated cell counts. Sequencing was performed with immunoSEQ multiplex PCR; in TCRdb, only in-frame clones are kept and a portion is missing. That table gives V, J and clone size, and the DNA gave D and trimming. The sample has more than 200,000 clones, approximately 90% seen once. The CDR3 runs to 15 residues. Germline CDR1 reads SGHTA; CDR2 reads FQGNSA. Trimming stripped 0 bases from V and 5 bases from J, with 14 bases between. Sequenced input: PBMCs or T cells enriched from blood (not recorded which). This receptor was identified in a young woman with acute COVID-19. The chain combines TRBV7-2 with TRBJ2-7; D may be TRBD2 (5 bases). The DNA for the CDR3 is TGTGCCAGCAGCTTAGCGGCGCGGGCTTTCAACGAGCAGTACTTC. It codes for CASSLAARAFNEQYF.